Included here is one T cell receptor beta chain sequence, with context. The data originate from a study of monozygotic twins with inflammatory bowel disease. CDR3 length: 13 amino acids. Germline lookup yields CDR1 SGHNT and CDR2 YENEEA. Amplification used two nested PCRs: 15 to 20 cycles, then 8 to 10 cycles, on TCRalpha/TCRbeta cDNA. Reprocessing the 5' RACE reads, TCRdb reports a single entry for every CDR3 protein and omits DNA. This sample's clone table lists about 330,000 distinct CDR3 sequences. This clonotype was sampled from a human donor with ulcerative colitis or Crohn's disease, or a healthy co-twin of an affected twin (not recorded which). Sequenced: blood. The chain uses TRBV11-3 and TRBJ2-2; TCRdb's D gene call, TRBD1, goes unchecked for lack of DNA. The CDR3 region is CASSTENTGELFF.